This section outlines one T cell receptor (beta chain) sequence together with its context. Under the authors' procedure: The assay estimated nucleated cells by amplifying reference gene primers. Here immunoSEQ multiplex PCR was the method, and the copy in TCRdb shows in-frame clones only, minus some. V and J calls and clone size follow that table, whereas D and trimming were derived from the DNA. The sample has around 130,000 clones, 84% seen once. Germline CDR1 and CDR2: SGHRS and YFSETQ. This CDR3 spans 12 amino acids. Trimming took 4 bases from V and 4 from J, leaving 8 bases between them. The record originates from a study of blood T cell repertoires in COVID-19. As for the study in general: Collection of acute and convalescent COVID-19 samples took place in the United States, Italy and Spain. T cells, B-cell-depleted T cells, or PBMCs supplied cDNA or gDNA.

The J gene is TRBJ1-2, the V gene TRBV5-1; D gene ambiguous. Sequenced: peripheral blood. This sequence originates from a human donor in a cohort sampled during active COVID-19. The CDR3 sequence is CASSREGYGYTF. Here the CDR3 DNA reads TGCGCCAGCAGCAGGGAGGGCTATGGCTACACCTTC.